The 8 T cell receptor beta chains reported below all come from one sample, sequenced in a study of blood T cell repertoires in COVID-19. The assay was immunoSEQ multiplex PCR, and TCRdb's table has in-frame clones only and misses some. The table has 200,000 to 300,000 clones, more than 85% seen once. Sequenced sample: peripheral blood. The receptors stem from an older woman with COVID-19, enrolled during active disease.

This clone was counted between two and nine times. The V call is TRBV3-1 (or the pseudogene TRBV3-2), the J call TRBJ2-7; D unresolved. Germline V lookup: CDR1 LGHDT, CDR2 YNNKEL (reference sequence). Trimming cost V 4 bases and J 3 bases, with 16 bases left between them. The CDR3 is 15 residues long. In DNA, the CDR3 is TGTGCCAGCAGCCTTGCGAGACACCTGTACTACGAGCAGTACTTC. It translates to CASSLARHLYYEQYF.

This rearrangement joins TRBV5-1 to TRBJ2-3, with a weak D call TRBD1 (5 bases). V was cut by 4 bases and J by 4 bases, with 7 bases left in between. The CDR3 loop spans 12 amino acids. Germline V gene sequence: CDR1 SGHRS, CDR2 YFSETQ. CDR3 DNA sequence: TGCGCCAGCAGCCCCAGGGCAGATACGCAGTATTTT. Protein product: CASSPRADTQYF.

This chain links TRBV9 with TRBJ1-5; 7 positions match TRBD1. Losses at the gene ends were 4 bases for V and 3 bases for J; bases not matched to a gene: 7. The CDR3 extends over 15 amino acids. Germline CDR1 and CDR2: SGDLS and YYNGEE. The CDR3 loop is CASSPGQASNQPQHF. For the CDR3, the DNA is TGTGCCAGCAGCCCTGGACAGGCATCCAATCAGCCCCAGCATTTT.

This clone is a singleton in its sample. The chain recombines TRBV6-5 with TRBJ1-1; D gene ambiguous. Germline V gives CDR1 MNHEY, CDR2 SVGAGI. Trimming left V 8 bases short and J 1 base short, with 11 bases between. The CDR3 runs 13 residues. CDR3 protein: CASRTRGNTEAFF. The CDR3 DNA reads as TGTGCCAGCCGGACCCGGGGGAACACTGAAGCTTTCTTT.

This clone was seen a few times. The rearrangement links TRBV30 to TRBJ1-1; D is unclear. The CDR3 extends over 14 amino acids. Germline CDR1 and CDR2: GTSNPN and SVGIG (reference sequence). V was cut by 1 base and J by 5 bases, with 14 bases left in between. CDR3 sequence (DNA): TGTGCCTGGAGTGGAGGCCCTGTTGGGACTGAAGCTTTCTTT. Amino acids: CAWSGGPVGTEAFF.

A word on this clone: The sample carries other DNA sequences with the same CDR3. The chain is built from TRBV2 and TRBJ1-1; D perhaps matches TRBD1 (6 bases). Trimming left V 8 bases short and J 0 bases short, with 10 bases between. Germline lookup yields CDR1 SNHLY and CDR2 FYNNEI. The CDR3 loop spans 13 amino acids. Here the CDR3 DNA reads TGTGCCAGCCGAACAGGGCTGAACACTGAAGCTTTCTTT. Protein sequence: CASRTGLNTEAFF.

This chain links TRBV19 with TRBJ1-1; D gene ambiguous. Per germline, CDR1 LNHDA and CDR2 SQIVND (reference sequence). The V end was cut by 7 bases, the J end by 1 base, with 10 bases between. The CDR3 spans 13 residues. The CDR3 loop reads CASKLLPNTEAFF. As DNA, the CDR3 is TGTGCCAGTAAACTCCTCCCGAACACTGAAGCTTTCTTT.

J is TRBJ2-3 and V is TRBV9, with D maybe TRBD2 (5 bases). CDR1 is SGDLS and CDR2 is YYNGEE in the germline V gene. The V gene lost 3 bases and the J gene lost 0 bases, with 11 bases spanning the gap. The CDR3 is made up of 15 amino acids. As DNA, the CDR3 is TGTGCCAGCAGCGATACGAGGGCTAGCACAGATACGCAGTATTTT. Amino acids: CASSDTRASTDTQYF.